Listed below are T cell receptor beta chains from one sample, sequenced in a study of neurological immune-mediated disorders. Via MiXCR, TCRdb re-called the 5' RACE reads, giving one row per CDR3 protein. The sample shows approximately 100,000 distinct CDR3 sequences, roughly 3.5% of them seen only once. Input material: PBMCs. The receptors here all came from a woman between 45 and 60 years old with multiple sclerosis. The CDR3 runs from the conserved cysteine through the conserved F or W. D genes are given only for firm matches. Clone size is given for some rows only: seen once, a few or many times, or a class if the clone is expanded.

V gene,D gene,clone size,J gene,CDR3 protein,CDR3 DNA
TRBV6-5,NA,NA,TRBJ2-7,CASRSPKGNREQYF,TGTGCCAGCAGATCCCCAAAGGGGAATCGCGAGCAGTACTTC
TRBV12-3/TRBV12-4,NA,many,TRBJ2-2,CASSLVGGSGELFF,TGTGCCAGCAGCCTCGTGGGGGGTTCCGGGGAGCTGTTTTTT
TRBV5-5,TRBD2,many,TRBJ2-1,CASSLSTSGVNNEQFF,TGTGCCAGCAGCCTCTCGACTAGCGGGGTTAACAATGAGCAGTTCTTC
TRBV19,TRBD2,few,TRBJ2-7,CASSISGVYPNYEQYF,TGTGCCAGTAGTATAAGCGGGGTATATCCCAACTACGAGCAGTACTTC
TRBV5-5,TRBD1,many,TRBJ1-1,CASSWGQGNTEAFF,TGTGCCAGCAGCTGGGGACAGGGGAACACTGAAGCTTTCTTT
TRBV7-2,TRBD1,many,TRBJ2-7,CASSLVTGGSRSYEQYF,TGTGCCAGCAGCTTAGTGACAGGGGGCTCCAGGTCCTACGAGCAGTACTTC
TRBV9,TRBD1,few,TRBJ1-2,CASSPRRQGLGYGYTF,TGTGCCAGCAGCCCTCGGAGACAGGGTCTGGGCTATGGCTACACCTTC
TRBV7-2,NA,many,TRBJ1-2,CASSLAGPQYGYTF,TGTGCCAGCAGCTTAGCGGGCCCTCAGTATGGCTACACCTTC
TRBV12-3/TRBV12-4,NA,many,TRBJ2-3,CASRSSMDSNF,TGTGCCAGCAGATCCTCCATGGACAGCAATTTT
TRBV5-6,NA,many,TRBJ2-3,CASSLWGADTQYF,TGTGCCAGCAGCTTGTGGGGAGCAGATACGCAGTATTTT
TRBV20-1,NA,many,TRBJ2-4,CSASEDMVWAKNIQYF,TGCAGTGCTAGTGAGGACATGGTGTGGGCCAAAAACATTCAGTACTTC
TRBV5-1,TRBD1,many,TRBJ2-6,CASSTYYAPGQKDSGANVLTF,TGCGCCAGCAGCACCTATTATGCACCGGGACAGAAAGACTCTGGGGCCAACGTCCTGACTTTC
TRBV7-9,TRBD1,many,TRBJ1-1,CASSPTGRGTEAFF,TGTGCCAGCAGCCCGACAGGGAGGGGGACTGAAGCTTTCTTT
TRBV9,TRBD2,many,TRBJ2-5,CASSVGGGRGGYQTQYF,TGTGCCAGCAGCGTAGGCGGCGGGCGGGGGGGTTATCAGACCCAGTACTTC
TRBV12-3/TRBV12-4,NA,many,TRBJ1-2,CASSPGGPSRGRFYTF,TGTGCCAGCAGCCCCGGGGGGCCATCCAGGGGCCGATTCTACACCTTC
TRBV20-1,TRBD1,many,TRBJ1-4,CSAGGRGHEKLFF,TGCAGTGCTGGGGGGAGGGGGCATGAAAAACTGTTTTTT
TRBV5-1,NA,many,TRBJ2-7,CASSLEGASSYEQYF,TGCGCCAGCAGCTTGGAGGGAGCAAGCTCCTACGAGCAGTACTTC
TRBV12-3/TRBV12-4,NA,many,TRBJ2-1,CASSFPGGGTDNEQFF,TGTGCCAGCAGTTTCCCCGGGGGTGGGACAGACAATGAGCAGTTCTTC
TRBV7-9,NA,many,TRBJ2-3,CASSRTGATDTQYF,TGTGCCAGCAGCCGGACGGGGGCCACAGATACGCAGTATTTT
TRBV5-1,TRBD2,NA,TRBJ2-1,CASSLAGLAGFNEQFF,TGCGCCAGCAGCTTGGCCGGTCTAGCGGGGTTTAATGAGCAGTTCTTC
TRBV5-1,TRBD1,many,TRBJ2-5,CASRGQQETQYF,TGCGCCAGCAGGGGACAGCAAGAGACCCAGTACTTC
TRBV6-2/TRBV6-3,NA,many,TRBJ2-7,CASSYSRGGVDYEQYF,TGTGCCAGCAGTTACTCGAGGGGGGGTGTTGACTACGAGCAGTACTTC
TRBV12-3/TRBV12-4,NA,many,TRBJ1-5,CASSSSGGNQPQHF,TGTGCCAGCAGTTCTTCCGGGGGGAATCAGCCCCAGCATTTT
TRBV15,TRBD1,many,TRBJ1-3,CATSRDGQGVIDTIYF,TGTGCCACCAGCAGAGATGGACAGGGGGTGATAGACACCATATATTTT
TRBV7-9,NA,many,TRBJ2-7,CASRRDGAEQYF,TGTGCCAGCAGACGTGACGGGGCCGAGCAGTACTTC